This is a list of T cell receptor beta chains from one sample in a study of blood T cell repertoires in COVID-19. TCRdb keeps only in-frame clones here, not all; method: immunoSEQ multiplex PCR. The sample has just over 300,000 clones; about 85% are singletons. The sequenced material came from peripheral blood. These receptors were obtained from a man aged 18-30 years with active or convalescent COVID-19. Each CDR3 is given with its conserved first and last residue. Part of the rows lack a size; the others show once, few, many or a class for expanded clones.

CDR3aa: CASSSLGRASNYGYTF
abundance: once
j_gene: TRBJ1-2
v_gene: TRBV11-2
len: 16

CDR3aa: CASTRTGTGRNQPQHF
abundance: NA
j_gene: TRBJ1-5
v_gene: TRBV5-8
len: 16

CDR3aa: CASSEVGTGYGNTGELFF
abundance: NA
j_gene: TRBJ2-2
v_gene: TRBV6-1
len: 18

CDR3aa: CASSASGNYNEQFF
abundance: NA
j_gene: TRBJ2-1
v_gene: TRBV2
len: 14

CDR3aa: CASSPPPGSSGQETQYF
abundance: NA
j_gene: TRBJ2-5
v_gene: TRBV7-9
len: 17

CDR3aa: CASSPKGAVIYEQYF
abundance: NA
j_gene: TRBJ2-7
v_gene: TRBV13
len: 15

CDR3aa: CASSGSGGVNNEQFF
abundance: NA
j_gene: TRBJ2-1
v_gene: TRBV10-2
len: 15

CDR3aa: CASSPGTTYEQYF
abundance: NA
j_gene: TRBJ2-7
v_gene: TRBV18
len: 13

CDR3aa: CASSQVSGGDTQYF
abundance: NA
j_gene: TRBJ2-3
v_gene: TRBV3-1/TRBV3-2
len: 14

CDR3aa: CASSLGTAGREKLFF
abundance: NA
j_gene: TRBJ1-4
v_gene: TRBV5-1
len: 15

CDR3aa: CASSQPLAGVITGELFF
abundance: NA
j_gene: TRBJ2-2
v_gene: TRBV4-1
len: 17

CDR3aa: CASHEPGGEQFF
abundance: NA
j_gene: TRBJ2-1
v_gene: TRBV10-2
len: 12

CDR3aa: CASSLTQAYEQYF
abundance: NA
j_gene: TRBJ2-7
v_gene: TRBV5-6
len: 13

CDR3aa: CASSMSTPSGANVLTF
abundance: NA
j_gene: TRBJ2-6
v_gene: TRBV19
len: 16

CDR3aa: CASSNHGDEQFF
abundance: NA
j_gene: TRBJ2-1
v_gene: TRBV7-9
len: 12

CDR3aa: CASSESSGYNEQFF
abundance: NA
j_gene: TRBJ2-1
v_gene: TRBV25-1
len: 14

CDR3aa: CASSPGIQETQYF
abundance: NA
j_gene: TRBJ2-5
v_gene: TRBV18
len: 13

CDR3aa: CASSFETQGDNSPLHF
abundance: NA
j_gene: TRBJ1-6
v_gene: TRBV5-1
len: 16

CDR3aa: CASSFFVGYEQYF
abundance: once
j_gene: TRBJ2-7
v_gene: TRBV27
len: 13

CDR3aa: CASSEGAGQGHSNQPQHF
abundance: NA
j_gene: TRBJ1-5
v_gene: TRBV25-1
len: 18

CDR3aa: CASGLSSSGDGTDTQYF
abundance: few
j_gene: TRBJ2-3
v_gene: TRBV12-5
len: 17

CDR3aa: CASGPGTATNEKLFF
abundance: NA
j_gene: TRBJ1-4
v_gene: TRBV12-5
len: 15

CDR3aa: CASSQSLGGQYAEQFF
abundance: few
j_gene: TRBJ2-1
v_gene: TRBV14
len: 16

CDR3aa: CASSELRAGVSSYNEQFF
abundance: few
j_gene: TRBJ2-1
v_gene: TRBV25-1
len: 18

CDR3aa: CASSTRPNYGYTF
abundance: NA
j_gene: TRBJ1-2
v_gene: TRBV19
len: 13

CDR3aa: CASRGTSGSAHNEQFF
abundance: NA
j_gene: TRBJ2-1
v_gene: TRBV27
len: 16

CDR3aa: CASRLEGHEQFF
abundance: NA
j_gene: TRBJ2-1
v_gene: TRBV7-9
len: 12

CDR3aa: CASSLMAGSQEQYF
abundance: NA
j_gene: TRBJ2-7
v_gene: TRBV7-2
len: 14

CDR3aa: CASSPVREGRQFF
abundance: NA
j_gene: TRBJ2-1
v_gene: TRBV14
len: 13

CDR3aa: CASKTSGTYNEQFF
abundance: NA
j_gene: TRBJ2-1
v_gene: TRBV19
len: 14

CDR3aa: CASSQAGYGYTF
abundance: once
j_gene: TRBJ1-2
v_gene: TRBV4-3
len: 12

CDR3aa: CASSLTSGSGYNEQFF
abundance: NA
j_gene: TRBJ2-1
v_gene: TRBV11-1
len: 16

CDR3aa: CASSLAGGNTGELFF
abundance: NA
j_gene: TRBJ2-2
v_gene: TRBV4-1
len: 15

CDR3aa: CASSPGASGTTPTYEQYF
abundance: NA
j_gene: TRBJ2-7
v_gene: TRBV19
len: 18

CDR3aa: CASSRGGTEAFF
abundance: NA
j_gene: TRBJ1-1
v_gene: TRBV4-1
len: 12

CDR3aa: CASSQGLLRQGVDEQYF
abundance: NA
j_gene: TRBJ2-7
v_gene: TRBV4-1
len: 17

CDR3aa: CSASNIYGTDTQYF
abundance: NA
j_gene: TRBJ2-3
v_gene: TRBV20-1
len: 14

CDR3aa: CASSQLISPGDTEAFF
abundance: NA
j_gene: TRBJ1-1
v_gene: TRBV4-3
len: 16

CDR3aa: CASSPRAFSGNEQFF
abundance: NA
j_gene: TRBJ2-1
v_gene: TRBV3-1/TRBV3-2
len: 15

CDR3aa: CASSQHRGSYNEQFF
abundance: once
j_gene: TRBJ2-1
v_gene: TRBV3-1/TRBV3-2
len: 15

CDR3aa: CASSPPRYNEQFF
abundance: NA
j_gene: TRBJ2-1
v_gene: TRBV4-1
len: 13

CDR3aa: CASSNTRSNTEAFF
abundance: NA
j_gene: TRBJ1-1
v_gene: TRBV19
len: 14

CDR3aa: CASSPVNSNQPQHF
abundance: NA
j_gene: TRBJ1-5
v_gene: TRBV7-2
len: 14

CDR3aa: CASSYLGTGKDEQFF
abundance: NA
j_gene: TRBJ2-1
v_gene: TRBV6-6
len: 15

CDR3aa: CASSSRVNTIYF
abundance: NA
j_gene: TRBJ1-3
v_gene: TRBV5-6
len: 12

CDR3aa: CASSLDSRAGAYEQYF
abundance: NA
j_gene: TRBJ2-7
v_gene: TRBV11-2
len: 16

CDR3aa: CSVGPEIETQYF
abundance: many
j_gene: TRBJ2-5
v_gene: TRBV29-1
len: 12